These 22 T cell receptor beta chains were all obtained from the same sample, sequenced in a study of beta chain features in type 1 diabetes. The whole isolated RNA underwent reverse transcription, so sequencing captured expressed TCRB transcripts. TCRdb's copy holds only in-frame clones and misses some; the assay was immunoSEQ multiplex PCR. In the table there are nearly 250,000 clones, roughly 70% of which are singletons. Sequencing used naive CD4+ T cells from blood. The source is a man aged 30-40 years in good health.

This clone has a handful of counts. The rearrangement joins TRBV30 to TRBJ2-1; 10 bases agree with TRBD2. This CDR3 has 15 amino acids. The V and J ends lost 7 bases and 3 bases, in that order; junction bases with no gene match: 9. Germline V CDR1 and CDR2: GTSNPN, SVGIG (reference sequence). The CDR3 sequence: CASFLAGAGYNEQFF. CDR3 bases: TGTGCCTCCTTTCTAGCGGGAGCCGGCTACAATGAGCAGTTCTTC.

This clone has only a few counts. The chain employs TRBV30 and TRBJ2-5, with D hard to call. The germline V gene has CDR1 GTSNPN and CDR2 SVGIG (reference sequence). CDR3 length: 12 amino acids. The V end lost 2 bases, the J end lost 5 bases, and 9 bases lay between the germline ends. This chain's CDR3 is CAWSTVGETQYF. DNA of the CDR3: TGTGCCTGGAGTACGGTAGGGGAGACCCAGTACTTC.

The rearrangement uses TRBV5-1 and TRBJ2-7, with 7 bases lining up with TRBD1. The CDR3 has 17 residues. Trimming at V came to 2 bases and at J to 0 bases, leaving 11 bases not matched to a gene. Germline lookup yields CDR1 SGHRS and CDR2 YFSETQ. The chain's CDR3 is CASSFRTGSFSSYEQYF. The CDR3 coding sequence is TGCGCCAGCAGCTTCAGGACAGGATCCTTCAGCTCCTACGAGCAGTACTTC.

This CDR3 is CASSVVNGGANVLTF. The CDR3 region has the DNA TGTGCCAGCAGCGTAGTCAACGGTGGGGCCAACGTCCTGACTTTC. The rearrangement uses TRBV9 and TRBJ2-6, with D hard to call. Germline V lookup: CDR1 SGDLS, CDR2 YYNGEE. The V end was cut by 0 bases, the J end by 3 bases, with 7 bases between. The CDR3 is made up of 15 amino acids.

This chain connects TRBV10-3 to TRBJ2-5; no clear D gene. The V end lost 3 bases, the J end lost 5 bases, and 13 bases lay between the germline ends. This CDR3 has 14 amino acids. Looked up from germline, CDR1 is ENHRY and CDR2 is SYGVKD. This chain's CDR3 is CAISDRATEETQYF. CDR3 bases: TGTGCCATCAGTGATAGGGCGACGGAGGAGACCCAGTACTTC.

This clone came up once. This chain joins TRBV30 and TRBJ2-3; D ambiguous. Germline values: CDR1 GTSNPN, CDR2 SVGIG (reference sequence). CDR3 size: 13 residues. Deletions cut 2 bases from V and 2 bases from J, with 8 bases between. CDR3 amino acids: CAWSPSPTDTQYF. The CDR3 DNA sequence: TGTGCCTGGAGTCCAAGCCCCACAGATACGCAGTATTTT.

The rearrangement links TRBV9 to TRBJ1-2; D uncertain. CDR1 is SGDLS, CDR2 YYNGEE, per germline. The CDR3 is 13 residues long. V was pared by 2 bases and J by 2 bases, with 7 bases between. The CDR3 DNA is TGTGCCAGCAGCGTGACGGGGAACTATGGCTACACCTTC. Protein product: CASSVTGNYGYTF.

As for this clone: Other nucleotide sequences in the sample specify the same CDR3. The gene calls are TRBV29-1 and TRBJ1-1, with D unresolved. V gave up 5 bases and J gave up 0 bases, with 10 bases separating them. The CDR3 spans 13 residues. Looked up from germline, CDR1 is SQVTM and CDR2 is ANQGSEA. The CDR3 loop reads CSVRGRMNTEAFF. DNA of the CDR3: TGCAGCGTTAGAGGACGGATGAACACTGAAGCTTTCTTT.

This sequence joins TRBV30 and TRBJ2-1, with a tentative D call TRBD2 (5 bases). CDR3 size: 13 residues. V was shortened by 4 bases and J by 5 bases, with 12 bases between the two germline ends. From germline, CDR1 is GTSNPN and CDR2 SVGIG (reference sequence). CDR3 sequence reads: CAWNGRVDNEQFF. The CDR3 DNA reads TGTGCCTGGAATGGGCGGGTAGACAATGAGCAGTTCTTC.

The CDR3 DNA reads TGCGCCAGCAGCCACCAAGGGACCGGCTACACCTTC. Amino acid sequence: CASSHQGTGYTF. The V call is TRBV4-1, the J call TRBJ1-2; possible D gene TRBD1, 5 bases. CDR3 length: 12 amino acids. Germline loops: CDR1 MGHRA, CDR2 YSYEKL. Trimming pared 3 bases from V and 8 bases from J, leaving 10 bases between.

The V and J genes are TRBV28 and TRBJ2-3; the match to TRBD1 covers 10 bases. V was pared by 6 bases and J by 2 bases, with 2 bases of the junction left unmatched. Looked up from germline, CDR1 is MDHEN and CDR2 is SYDVKM. The CDR3 length is 14 residues. CDR3 amino acids: CASRGQGYTDTQYF. DNA of the CDR3: TGTGCCAGCAGGGGACAGGGGTACACAGATACGCAGTATTTT.

This sequence joins TRBV30 and TRBJ2-3, with 7 bases identical to TRBD1. The CDR3 is 13 amino acids. V lost 3 bases and J lost 3; bases outside the gene matches: 3. Germline CDR1 and CDR2: GTSNPN and SVGIG (reference sequence). The CDR3: CAWRTGLTDTQYF. For the CDR3, the DNA is TGTGCCTGGAGGACAGGGTTAACAGATACGCAGTATTTT.

About this clone: At the DNA level, this CDR3 is encoded by other sequences in the same sample as well. The CDR3 sequence: CAWSPDSSYEQYF. The CDR3 nucleotides are TGTGCCTGGAGCCCGGACAGCTCCTACGAGCAGTACTTC. The chain carries TRBV30 and TRBJ2-7; a weak D match, TRBD1 (6 bases). The V gene lost 3 bases and the J gene lost 0 bases, with 9 bases spanning the gap. From germline, CDR1 is GTSNPN and CDR2 SVGIG (reference sequence). The CDR3 length is 13 residues. Using reference TRBV30 and TRBJ2-7 for the parts outside the CDR3, the full variable domain is SQTIHQWPATLVQPVGSPLSLECTVEGTSNPNLYWYRQAAGRGLQLLFYSVGIGQISSEVPQNLSASRPQDRQFILSSKKLLLSDSGFYLCAWSPDSSYEQYFGPGTRLTVT.

The chain carries TRBV2 and TRBJ2-5, with D hard to call. The length of the CDR3 is 12 residues. Germline CDR1 reads SNHLY; CDR2 reads FYNNEI. V lost 5 bases and J lost 1, with 5 bases in between. The CDR3 DNA reads TGTGCCAGCAGTTGGACCCAAGAGACCCAGTACTTC. Translated, it gives CASSWTQETQYF.

The chain is built from TRBV28 and TRBJ2-1; 13 positions agree with TRBD2. Germline trimming cut 1 base from V and 5 bases from J; bases unmatched to any gene: 2. The CDR3 is 16 residues long. Germline values: CDR1 MDHEN, CDR2 SYDVKM. CDR3 protein: CASSLSGLAGNNEQFF. The CDR3 nucleotides read TGTGCCAGCAGTTTATCGGGACTAGCGGGAAACAATGAGCAGTTCTTC.

V is TRBV7-2 and J is TRBJ2-1; 7 bases fit TRBD2. This CDR3 has 14 residues. J lost 7 bases, V lost 3 bases, and 6 bases had no gene match. Germline CDR1 reads SGHTA; CDR2 reads FQGNSA. The DNA for the CDR3 is TGTGCCAGCAGCTTGGCTAGCGGAACAAATGAGCAGTTCTTC. Translation gives CASSLASGTNEQFF.

This clone has just a few counts. The chain links TRBV30 to TRBJ1-1; no firm D call. Germline lookup yields CDR1 GTSNPN and CDR2 SVGIG (reference sequence). Trimming took off 0 bases at V and 5 bases at J, with 10 bases between the two ends. This CDR3 region has 13 residues. The CDR3 reads CAWSVTGRTEAFF. CDR3 nucleotide sequence: TGTGCCTGGAGTGTGACGGGGAGGACTGAAGCTTTCTTT.

The chain combines TRBV4-2 with TRBJ2-7, with a tentative D call TRBD2 (6 bases). CDR3 length: 14 residues. V lost 2 bases to trimming and J lost 6 bases, with 14 bases between them. CDR1 and CDR2 (germline): LGHNA, YNFKEQ. The CDR3 DNA follows: TGTGCCAGCAGCCAACCCCTGGACGGGAGCGAGCAGTACTTC. Its translation is CASSQPLDGSEQYF.

This clone was detected a few times. The rearrangement links TRBV2 to TRBJ2-5, with 9 bases that match TRBD2. The CDR3 covers 14 residues. Losses at the gene ends were 7 bases for V and 5 bases for J; bases not matched to a gene: 8. From germline, CDR1 is SNHLY and CDR2 FYNNEI. The CDR3 reads CASIPLAGSETQYF. CDR3 DNA sequence: TGTGCCAGCATCCCCCTAGCGGGGAGTGAGACCCAGTACTTC.

The CDR3 region is CASSLRLANEQFF. Here the CDR3 DNA reads TGTGCCAGCAGCTTAAGACTAGCCAATGAGCAGTTCTTC. The V and J genes are TRBV7-8 and TRBJ2-1; 7 positions match TRBD2. This CDR3 is 13 amino acids long. CDR1 SGHVS and CDR2 FQNEAQ come from the germline V gene. J gave up 6 bases and V 2 bases, and 1 base lay outside the gene matches.

J is TRBJ2-4 and V is TRBV9; D call uncertain. Germline lookup yields CDR1 SGDLS and CDR2 YYNGEE. Trimming removed 0 bases at V and 9 bases at J, with 10 bases between. This CDR3 has 13 amino acids. CDR3 in amino acids: CASSVGVNGIQYF. CDR3 bases: TGTGCCAGCAGCGTAGGGGTGAACGGCATTCAGTACTTC. Using reference TRBV9 and TRBJ2-4 for the parts outside the CDR3, the full variable domain is DSGVTQTPKHLITATGQRVTLRCSPRSGDLSVYWYQQSLDQGLQFLIQYYNGEERAKGNILERFSAQQFPDLHSELNLSSLELGDSALYFCASSVGVNGIQYFGAGTRLSVL.

The V and J genes are TRBV10-3 and TRBJ2-5, with TRBD1 matching 7 bases. Germline-derived CDR1 and CDR2 are ENHRY and SYGVKD. Trimming took 8 bases from V and 2 from J; bases not matched to a gene: 2. The CDR3 runs 12 residues. As DNA, the CDR3 is TGTGCCATCGGGGACAGACAAGAGACCCAGTACTTC. Amino acid sequence: CAIGDRQETQYF.